This entry lists 30 T cell receptor beta chains sequenced from one sample in a study of blood T cells in healthy people across ages. A second PCR, run for about 6 to 12 cycles, used a sample-barcoded 5' primer plus a J-beta primer mix. TCRdb redid the calling of the 5' RACE reads with MiXCR, one entry per CDR3 protein. Of about 640,000 distinct CDR3 sequences listed, 25% to 35% are singletons. The sample taken for sequencing was blood. Receptors were obtained from a woman aged 80 or older in good health.

This clonotype was counted a few times. The V call is TRBV5-1, the J call TRBJ2-1; the D is unclear. This CDR3 contains 15 residues. Germline V gives CDR1 SGHRS, CDR2 YFSETQ. V was pared by 3 bases and J by 1 base, with 11 bases between. CDR3 loop: CASSSRKKSYNEQFF. The CDR3 coding sequence is TGCGCCAGCAGCTCCAGGAAAAAATCCTACAATGAGCAGTTCTTC.

This clonotype has at least ten counts. The chain links TRBV3-1 to TRBJ2-7; 7 bases fit TRBD2. Germline V gene data show CDR1 as LGHDT and CDR2 as YNNKEL (reference sequence). The junction had 6 bases not matched to a gene; V was cut back by 3 bases and J by 7 bases. This CDR3 spans 13 amino acids. The CDR3: CASSQGGFWEQYF. Here the CDR3 DNA reads TGTGCCAGCAGCCAGGGGGGGTTTTGGGAGCAGTACTTC.

The gene calls are TRBV27 and TRBJ1-5; 9 nucleotides agree with TRBD1. V lost 7 bases, J lost 7 bases, and 11 bases stayed unmatched. Germline CDR1 MNHEY, CDR2 SMNVEV (reference sequence). This CDR3 has 15 residues. For the CDR3, the DNA is TGTGCCAGCAACCCGGGACAGGGAATAGGGCAGCCCCAGCATTTT. Its protein product is CASNPGQGIGQPQHF.

The chain employs TRBV7-2 and TRBJ2-4, with unresolved D. The CDR3 totals 14 residues. The germline V and J ends were trimmed by 3 bases and 4 bases, with 10 bases remaining between them. Germline CDR1 reads SGHTA; CDR2 reads FQGNSA. This CDR3 is CASSLGLRKNIQYF. In DNA, the CDR3 is TGTGCCAGCAGCTTGGGGTTAAGAAAAAACATTCAGTACTTC. The full variable domain, completed using reference TRBV7-2 and TRBJ2-4, is GAGVSQSPSNKVTEKGKDVELRCDPISGHTALYWYRQSLGQGLEFLIYFQGNSAPDKSGLPSDRFSAERTGGSVSTLTIQRTQQEDSAVYLCASSLGLRKNIQYFGAGTRLSVL.

This clonotype was counted ten times or more. The chain employs TRBV7-2 and TRBJ2-7; a possible D gene is TRBD1 (5 bases). This CDR3 spans 13 amino acids. Germline CDR1 is SGHTA and CDR2 is FQGNSA. Trimming pared 3 bases from V and 6 bases from J, leaving 12 bases between. CDR3 loop: CASSFGQTIEQYF. CDR3 nucleotide sequence: TGTGCCAGCAGCTTCGGACAAACAATCGAGCAGTACTTC.

Concerning this clonotype itself: Likely a read error: the CDR3 ends without its conserved phenylalanine or tryptophan. The chain uses TRBV5-1 and TRBJ2-7; 11 bases line up with TRBD2. V lost 0 bases and J lost 2; bases outside the gene matches: 7. The CDR3 loop spans 17 amino acids. Germline CDR1 reads SGHRS; CDR2 reads YFSETQ. In nucleotides, the CDR3 is TGCGCCAGCAGCTTGGCCGGGGCTAGCGGGGGGCCCTACGAGCAGTACAAC. It yields the protein CASSLAGASGGPYEQYN.

At least ten counts were recorded for this clonotype. Possible read error: a much larger clone is one base away. This chain connects TRBV7-9 to TRBJ1-5, with D unresolved. With 2 bases removed from V and 3 bases from J, the gap between germline ends came to 8 bases. The CDR3 sequence is 14 residues long. The germline V gene has CDR1 SEHNR and CDR2 FQNEAQ (reference sequence). The CDR3 spells CASSLSEFNQPQHF. CDR3 bases: TGTGCCAGCAGCTTATCAGAGTTCAATCAGCCCCAGCATTTT.

The sample holds a few counts of this clonotype. The chain links TRBV7-3 to TRBJ1-6; 7 bases align to TRBD1. V was pared by 1 base and J by 6 bases, with 0 bases of the junction left unmatched. Germline V gives CDR1 SGHTA, CDR2 FQGTGA. This CDR3 is built from 14 residues. The CDR3 sequence: CASSLNRGNSPLHF. CDR3 sequence (DNA): TGTGCCAGCAGCTTAAACAGGGGTAATTCACCCCTCCACTTT.

There are many counts of this clonotype. The chain carries TRBV20-1 and TRBJ2-7, with a tentative D call TRBD1 (5 bases). Trimming stripped 6 bases from V and 4 bases from J, with 16 bases between. Germline assignment: CDR1 DFQATT and CDR2 SNEGSKA (reference sequence). The CDR3 sequence is 13 residues long. CDR3: CSALRQMGYEQYF. Here the CDR3 DNA reads TGCAGTGCCCTGCGACAGATGGGGTACGAGCAGTACTTC.

This clonotype was found a few times. A much larger clone lies a single base off, so this may be a read error. The gene calls are TRBV30 and TRBJ2-7; D possibly uses TRBD1 or TRBD2 (5 bases each). Germline values: CDR1 GTSNPN, CDR2 SVGIG (reference sequence). The CDR3 totals 13 residues. V lost 3 bases and J lost 2, with 11 bases in between. The CDR3 reads CAWRRGGTYEQYF. DNA for the CDR3: TGTGCCTGGAGGAGGGGTGGTACCTACGAGCAGTACTTC.

The chain uses TRBV18 and TRBJ1-1; D remains unclear. Per germline, CDR1 KGHSH and CDR2 LQKENI. The CDR3 length is 12 residues. Trimming shortened V by 1 base and J by 7 bases, and 7 bases separated the two germline ends. In nucleotides, the CDR3 is TGTGCCAGCTCACCACAGCAGGATGAAGCTTTCTTT. Translated: CASSPQQDEAFF.

This clonotype was counted ten times or more. V usage is TRBV15 and J usage is TRBJ1-2, with TRBD1 as a possible D gene (6 bases). The germline V gene has CDR1 LNHNV and CDR2 YYDKDF (reference sequence). This CDR3 spans 14 amino acids. V was cut by 2 bases and J by 3 bases, with 10 bases left in between. CDR3 region: CATSRRGYDYGYTF. The DNA for the CDR3 is TGTGCCACCAGCAGAAGGGGGTACGACTATGGCTACACCTTC.

This clonotype was counted between two and nine times. The V gene is TRBV6-1, the J gene TRBJ2-3; no clear D. The V and J ends lost 3 bases and 8 bases respectively, with 18 bases between them. Per germline, CDR1 MNHNS and CDR2 SASEGT. CDR3 length: 15 residues. CDR3 amino acids: CASSEGGPGRVTQYF. The DNA for the CDR3 is TGTGCCAGCAGTGAGGGTGGTCCGGGTCGGGTTACGCAGTATTTT.

This clonotype was picked up many times. The genes are TRBV3-1 and TRBJ1-4; D remains ambiguous. V was cut by 2 bases and J by 3 bases, with 7 bases left in between. The CDR3 runs 14 residues. From germline, CDR1 is LGHDT and CDR2 YNNKEL (reference sequence). The CDR3 sequence is CASSQRQSNEKLFF. CDR3 DNA: TGTGCCAGCAGCCAACGGCAGTCTAATGAAAAACTGTTTTTT.

As concerns this clonotype: The junction does not match germline at one end; this may be a read error. J is TRBJ2-3 and V is TRBV28; D not certain. CDR1 is MDHEN and CDR2 is SYDVKM in the germline V gene. The CDR3 is 13 amino acids. CDR3 sequence: CTSSSTSTDTQYF. The DNA of the CDR3 is TGTACCAGCAGTTCAACTAGCACAGATACGCAGTATTTT. Using reference TRBV28 and TRBJ2-3 for the parts outside the CDR3, the full variable domain is DVKVTQSSRYLVKRTGEKVFLECVQDMDHENMFWYRQDPGLGLRLIYFSYDVKMKEKGDIPEGYSVSREKKERFSLILESASTNQTSMYLCTSSSTSTDTQYFGPGTRLTVL.

This clonotype was seen a few times. A much larger clone differs from this one at a single base, so this may be a read error. This chain joins TRBV4-1 and TRBJ1-2; D possibly corresponds to TRBD1 (6 bases). This CDR3 comprises 16 residues. CDR1 is MGHRA, CDR2 YSYEKL, per germline. V lost 0 bases to trimming and J lost 4 bases, with 15 bases between them. The CDR3 DNA sequence: TGCGCCAGCAGCCAAGAGGTCTTGCGACAGGTCTATGGCTACACCTTC. Translated: CASSQEVLRQVYGYTF.

Worth noting for this clonotype: Just one base apart from a much larger clone, this may be a read error. The DNA is left out, because the CDR3 cannot be placed on it with certainty; the CDR3 is given as TCRdb lists it. The J gene is TRBJ2-3, the V gene TRBV4-2; TRBD1, the table's D call, lacks a check against the DNA. Germline CDR1 and CDR2: LGHNA and YNFKEQ. The CDR3 length equals 17 residues, ends included. The CDR3 is CASSQVGAGAYTDTRYF.

The genes are TRBV15 and TRBJ2-3, with 9 positions matching TRBD1. The J segment lost 6 bases and the V segment lost 3 bases, leaving 13 bases of the junction unmatched. This CDR3 region has 17 residues. Germline-derived CDR1 and CDR2 are LNHNV and YYDKDF (reference sequence). The CDR3 DNA reads TGTGCCACCAGCAGGGGATTACGGGACAGGGTTACGGATACGCAGTATTTT. Its protein is CATSRGLRDRVTDTQYF.

Concerning this clonotype itself: A clone one base away is much larger, so this may be a read error. CDR3 sequence (DNA): TGTGCCAGCAGCGTAGCTGAGGCGCCCGGGGGCCATGCGCAGTATTTT. It translates to CASSVAEAPGGHAQYF. The rearrangement uses TRBV9 and TRBJ2-3, with D possibly called TRBD1 or TRBD2 (6 bases each). The germline V and J ends were trimmed by 0 bases and 10 bases, with 21 bases remaining between them. Germline V gene sequence: CDR1 SGDLS, CDR2 YYNGEE. The CDR3 runs to 16 residues.

CDR3 amino acids: CSARVQAGAQYF. The CDR3 region has the DNA TGCAGTGCTAGAGTCCAAGCTGGGGCCCAGTACTTC. The chain recombines TRBV20-1 with TRBJ2-5; D is unclear. Germline loops: CDR1 DFQATT, CDR2 SNEGSKA (reference sequence). Trimming took 1 base from V and 9 from J, leaving 12 bases between them. The CDR3 has 12 residues.

The genes are TRBV5-1 and TRBJ2-5; 8 bases align to TRBD1. CDR3 size: 14 residues. Germline V gene sequence: CDR1 SGHRS, CDR2 YFSETQ. V was pared by 4 bases and J by 2 bases, with 4 bases of the junction left unmatched. The CDR3 spells CASSEGTGQETQYF. DNA of the CDR3: TGCGCCAGCAGCGAAGGGACAGGACAAGAGACCCAGTACTTC.

This clonotype appeared many times. CDR3 protein: CASSLLAGSGQPQHF. CDR3 in DNA: TGTGCCAGCAGCTTGTTGGCAGGTTCGGGTCAGCCCCAGCATTTT. This chain joins TRBV7-2 and TRBJ1-5, with D unclear. The germline V gene encodes CDR1 SGHTA and CDR2 FQGNSA. The CDR3 is 15 amino acids. The V gene lost 3 bases and the J gene lost 6 bases, with 15 bases spanning the gap.

Many counts were recorded for this clonotype. The gene calls are TRBV7-6 and TRBJ2-5, with D possibly being TRBD1 or TRBD2 (6 bases each). Germline CDR1 and CDR2: SGHVS and FNYEAQ. The CDR3 covers 14 residues. V was pared by 7 bases and J by 1 base, with 13 bases between. Here the CDR3 DNA reads TGTGCCAGCACCCTCGGGGGCTTCCAAGAGACCCAGTACTTC. This sequence encodes CASTLGGFQETQYF.

This clonotype has more than one count but fewer than ten. Just one base apart from a much larger clone, this may be a read error. This sequence joins TRBV20-1 and TRBJ2-1; either TRBD1 or TRBD2 may supply D (6 bases each). This CDR3 contains 16 residues. V lost 6 bases, J lost 13 bases, and 31 bases lay in between. Germline V gene lookup returns CDR1 DFQATT and CDR2 SNEGSKA (reference sequence). The CDR3 DNA sequence: TGCAGTGCCGTGTCCGGGAACGGGGGCCTAAGTCGGACCCAGTTCTTC. Translated: CSAVSGNGGLSRTQFF.

The table lists this clonotype with many counts. The J gene is TRBJ2-3, the V gene TRBV10-3, with 8 nucleotides matching TRBD2. V lost 0 bases to trimming and J lost 0 bases; unmatched junction nucleotides: 2. Germline V lookup: CDR1 ENHRY, CDR2 SYGVKD. The CDR3 contains 16 residues. CDR3 region: CAISESTSESTDTQYF. The DNA for the CDR3 is TGTGCCATCAGTGAGTCGACTAGCGAGAGCACAGATACGCAGTATTTT.

Of note for this clonotype: A much larger clone differs by one base, so this may be a read error. The J gene is TRBJ2-3, the V gene TRBV7-2, with a tentative D call TRBD1 (5 bases). Germline CDR1 SGHTA, CDR2 FQGNSA. The CDR3 consists of 16 residues. Trimming left V 1 base short and J 4 bases short, with 15 bases between. For the CDR3, the DNA is TGTGCCAGCAGCTTAGAAGGGGTTTCATTACCAGATACGCAGTATTTT. Residues: CASSLEGVSLPDTQYF.

This clonotype was seen at least ten times. The chain recombines TRBV6-2 or TRBV6-3 with TRBJ2-7; perhaps TRBD2 as D (6 bases). This CDR3 is built from 13 residues. V was pared by 7 bases and J by 3 bases, with 13 bases between. Germline V lookup: CDR1 MNHEY, CDR2 SVGEGT. The CDR3 loop is CASTPLGGYEQYF. In DNA, the CDR3 is TGTGCCAGCACCCCTTTGGGAGGCTACGAGCAGTACTTC.

The chain employs TRBV12-3 or TRBV12-4 and TRBJ2-3, with D possibly matching TRBD1 (7 bases). This CDR3 has 14 amino acids. V was cut by 6 bases and J by 4 bases, with 14 bases left in between. In DNA, the CDR3 is TGTGCCAGCAGGGCAGGGGGGTCCGCAGATACGCAGTATTTT. It yields the protein CASRAGGSADTQYF.

This clonotype occurred many times. The chain is built from TRBV7-9 and TRBJ2-7, with D unresolved. Germline V lookup: CDR1 SEHNR, CDR2 FQNEAQ (reference sequence). The CDR3 consists of 13 residues. V dropped 5 bases and J dropped 6 bases, with 14 bases sitting between them. CDR3 DNA sequence: TGTGCCAGCAGCCCACCGTCCGGGCTCGAGCAGTACTTC. Protein: CASSPPSGLEQYF.

This clonotype was detected ten times or more. The J gene is TRBJ2-7, the V gene TRBV6-1, with a weak D call TRBD1 (5 bases). CDR1 is MNHNS, CDR2 SASEGT, per germline. The CDR3 sequence is 16 residues long. Between the trimmed V and J ends, which lost 1 base and 1 base, there was a span of 14 bases. CDR3 loop: CASSEEATGSSYEQYF. CDR3 DNA sequence: TGTGCCAGCAGTGAAGAGGCAACAGGAAGTTCCTACGAGCAGTACTTC.